The TCR beta chain described here comes from a study of T cell responses to AZD1222 COVID-19 vaccine. TCRdb's copy holds only in-frame clones and misses some; the assay was immunoSEQ multiplex PCR. The sample includes more than 150,000 clones, 80% to 90% of them seen just once. Per the germline V gene, CDR1 is KGHSY and CDR2 is FQNENV. The length of the CDR3 is 14 residues. V shed 3 bases and J 9 bases; nucleotides not matched to a gene: 8. The genes are TRBV16 and TRBJ2-5, with 9 bases aligning to TRBD1. The starting material was peripheral blood, obtained on day 0 of AZD1222 vaccination. The TCR was taken from an adult in good health. The CDR3, as DNA: TGTGCCAGCAGCCACACAGGGGGCACGGAGGCCCAGTACTTC. Translating gives CASSHTGGTEAQYF.